The present T cell receptor (beta chain) was sequenced within a study of T cell repertoires in cytomegalovirus infection (dated by TCRdb to the late 2010s). With regard to the full study: Alongside well-studied HLA-B-restricted epitopes, the peptide stimulations were aimed at recently identified HLA-C-restricted CMV epitopes, whose presentation resists viral immunomodulation. Donor HLA type was relevant to the analysis, as public TCR beta signatures indicated carriage of CMV infection together with the matching HLA type.

Sequencing relied on an Illumina HiSeq 1500. TCRdb reran the public reads through fastp at Q25 and MiXCR, keeping productive beta chains. Every entry covers one CDR3 protein and lists the most common genes and DNA from its rows. The sample table holds 700,000 to 900,000 distinct CDR3 sequences, of which 25% to 35% were seen once. About an eighth of the sample is taken by the ten largest. Including the terminal cysteine and phenylalanine, the CDR3 comprises 16 residues. Only the CDR3 DNA is retained, 48 bases long and in frame from the first base. The V end gives up 4 bases and the J end 2 bases, leaving 10 bases in the junction not matched to a gene. The germline V gene supplies CDR1 SGHTA and CDR2 FQGNSA. The paper as a whole reports these results and caveats: The ex vivo response was dominated by HLA-C-restricted CMV-specific TCR beta clonotypes, which also provided the single most frequent clonotype in two of eight donors. In both this cohort and an independent roughly 350-donor cohort, the cumulative frequency of public TCR beta family members distinguished carriers of CMV infection plus the relevant HLA type.

The sample's treatment or condition label, in plain terms: in vitro stimulation with specific CMV peptide epitopes to enrich CMV-specific T cells. Note on this clonotype: Its specific antigen is unknown. Nothing much larger sits one base from this clone, and base qualities are not available.

Source: cultured CD8+ T cells from PBMCs, taken from culture after CMV antigen stimulation. This TCR was sampled from a human donor in good health (CMV status not recorded). Some clones in this sample may be carry-over from other donors' samples. This chain joins TRBV7-2 to TRBJ2-5, with 7 middle bases fitting TRBD1. The DNA is as follows: TGTGCCAGCAGCTACCCTCTGGACAGGTCGCAAGAGACCCAGTACTTC. Translated, this is CASSYPLDRSQETQYF.